Shown below are 18 T cell receptor beta chains from a single sample sequenced in a study of shared clonotypes between healthy human individuals. Sequencing was performed with immunoSEQ multiplex PCR; in TCRdb, only in-frame clones are kept and a portion is missing. The table has roughly 1,800,000 clones, approximately 94% seen once. Naive CD8 cells, CD45RO-negative and positively selected for CCR7, excluded terminally differentiated effector memory CD45RA+ cells. The sample was naive CD8+ T cells sorted from blood. All receptors come from a man between 18 and 35 years old in good health.

This chain uses TRBV6-5 with TRBJ1-2; 9 nucleotides line up with TRBD1. Trimming at V came to 6 bases and at J to 2 bases, leaving 4 bases not matched to a gene. The CDR3 extends over 14 amino acids. Per the germline V gene, CDR1 is MNHEY and CDR2 is SVGAGI. CDR3 DNA sequence: TGTGCCAGCAGGCCCGGGACAGGGAACTATGGCTACACCTTC. The encoded protein is CASRPGTGNYGYTF.

The chain recombines TRBV7-3 with TRBJ2-3, with 9 positions matching TRBD1. This CDR3 comprises 16 residues. Germline trimming cut 4 bases from V and 2 bases from J; bases unmatched to any gene: 7. Germline CDR1 is SGHTA and CDR2 is FQGTGA. CDR3 sequence reads: CASSSSGTGTTDTQYF. The DNA for the CDR3 is TGTGCCAGCAGCTCGTCCGGGACAGGGACCACAGATACGCAGTATTTT.

This chain links TRBV7-6 with TRBJ2-5; D ambiguous. V was pared by 1 base and J by 2 bases, with 8 bases between. This CDR3 comprises 14 residues. CDR1 is SGHVS, CDR2 FNYEAQ, per germline. In nucleotides, the CDR3 is TGTGCCAGCAGCTTAGACGGACCGCAAGAGACCCAGTACTTC. Protein product: CASSLDGPQETQYF.

V usage is TRBV12-2 and J usage is TRBJ1-2; the table's D call of TRBD1 was not tested on the DNA. TRBV12-2 is assigned pseudogene status. The CDR3 spans 16 residues. CDR3 region: CASRLGDRGISYGYTF. The CDR3 DNA follows: TGTGCAAGTCGCTTAGGGGACAGGGGCATTTCGTATGGCTACACCTTC.

J is TRBJ1-5 and V is TRBV5-4; 9 bases fit TRBD1. Unmatched junction bases numbered 5, after V lost 4 bases and J lost 3 bases. Germline V CDR1 and CDR2: SGHNT, YYREEE (reference sequence). The length of the CDR3 is 15 residues. This chain's CDR3 is CASSPDRGDNQPQHF. The CDR3 DNA reads as TGTGCCAGCAGCCCGGACAGGGGAGACAATCAGCCCCAGCATTTT.

V usage is TRBV5-6 and J usage is TRBJ2-3, with 13 nucleotides matching TRBD2. The CDR3 covers 18 residues. V lost 6 bases and J lost 2; bases outside the gene matches: 12. Germline V CDR1 and CDR2: SGHDT, YYEEEE. CDR3 in DNA: TGTGCCAGCACCGTACAGGGACTAGCGGGGTGGTACACAGATACGCAGTATTTT. This gives the protein CASTVQGLAGWYTDTQYF.

The rearrangement joins TRBV4-3 to TRBJ2-3; D not certain. Trimming removed 4 bases at V and 0 bases at J, with 8 bases between. Germline assignment: CDR1 LGHNA and CDR2 YSLEER. The CDR3 has 14 residues. The DNA of the CDR3 is TGCGCCAGCAGCCGGAAGGACAGCACAGATACGCAGTATTTT. Amino acids: CASSRKDSTDTQYF.

Comment on this clone: This same CDR3 is encoded by further DNA sequences in the sample. The V and J genes are TRBV6-5 and TRBJ1-3; 8 positions match TRBD1. In germline, CDR1 is MNHEY, CDR2 SVGAGI. The J segment lost 4 bases and the V segment lost 5 bases, leaving 4 bases of the junction unmatched. The CDR3 spans 14 residues. CDR3 coding DNA: TGTGCCAGCAGTCCAGGGGGCGAAGGAAACACCATATATTTT. Translating gives CASSPGGEGNTIYF.

The J gene is TRBJ2-3, the V gene TRBV5-1, with TRBD2 matching 8 bases. CDR3 length equals 15 residues. The V gene end was trimmed by 5 bases and the J gene end by 2 bases; junction bases not matched to a gene: 7. Germline-derived CDR1 and CDR2 are SGHRS and YFSETQ. The CDR3 bases are TGCGCCAGCAGGACTTGGACTAGCCTCACAGATACGCAGTATTTT. It codes for CASRTWTSLTDTQYF.

The rearrangement uses TRBV9 and TRBJ1-2; weak D call: TRBD1 (5 bases). The germline gives CDR1 SGDLS, CDR2 YYNGEE. Trimming shortened V by 0 bases and J by 0 bases, and 9 bases separated the two germline ends. The CDR3 contains 15 residues. The CDR3 protein is CASSVVGVANYGYTF. The CDR3 DNA reads TGTGCCAGCAGCGTAGTGGGGGTAGCTAACTATGGCTACACCTTC.

The chain employs TRBV10-3 and TRBJ1-1, with D unresolved. V lost 1 base and J 0 bases, leaving 9 bases between the germline ends. The CDR3 totals 15 residues. The germline CDR1 and CDR2 sequences are ENHRY and SYGVKD. DNA of the CDR3: TGTGCCATCAGTGAGTTAGGCAGCGTGAACACTGAAGCTTTCTTT. Translated, it gives CAISELGSVNTEAFF.

J is TRBJ2-1 and V is TRBV19; 10 nucleotides match TRBD2. Germline CDR1 LNHDA, CDR2 SQIVND (reference sequence). The V and J ends lost 2 bases and 3 bases, in that order; junction bases with no gene match: 7. This CDR3 has 17 residues. This CDR3 reads CASSIQRLAGLYNEQFF. Here the CDR3 DNA reads TGTGCCAGTAGTATACAGAGACTAGCGGGTCTCTACAATGAGCAGTTCTTC.

The CDR3 is CATSNRNSETQYF. The DNA for the CDR3 is TGTGCCACCAGCAACAGGAATTCAGAGACCCAGTACTTC. This rearrangement joins TRBV15 to TRBJ2-5, with TRBD1 as a possible D gene (5 bases). Germline V CDR1 and CDR2: LNHNV, YYDKDF (reference sequence). This CDR3 has 13 amino acids. Trimming removed 4 bases at V and 4 bases at J, with 10 bases between.

In DNA, the CDR3 is TGTGCCACCAGTACTTCGAACACTGAAGCTTTCTTT. This translates into CATSTSNTEAFF. The rearrangement joins TRBV15 to TRBJ1-1; no definite D call. V dropped 6 bases and J dropped 1 base, with 6 bases sitting between them. This CDR3 region has 12 residues. Looked up from germline, CDR1 is LNHNV and CDR2 is YYDKDF (reference sequence).

On this clone itself: The sample carries other DNA sequences with the same CDR3. The chain recombines TRBV27 with TRBJ2-5; TRBD2 is a possible D gene (7 bases). Germline-derived CDR1 and CDR2 are MNHEY and SMNVEV (reference sequence). V lost 5 bases and J 4 bases, leaving 14 bases between the germline ends. The CDR3 sequence is 14 residues long. This CDR3 is CASSPTGGRETQYF. The CDR3 bases are TGTGCCAGCAGTCCTACCGGGGGGCGAGAGACCCAGTACTTC.

V usage is TRBV5-1 and J usage is TRBJ2-7, with D possibly being TRBD2 (5 bases). The ends were cut back, 7 bases at V and 2 bases at J, with 19 bases in the middle. The CDR3 consists of 15 residues. Germline CDR1 SGHRS, CDR2 YFSETQ. CDR3 bases: TGCGCCAGCCGGTTGGCGGGCAGTCTTACCTACGAGCAGTACTTC. The encoded protein is CASRLAGSLTYEQYF.

The chain is built from TRBV5-1 and TRBJ2-7; D unclear. The CDR3 runs 14 residues. Germline loops: CDR1 SGHRS, CDR2 YFSETQ. Trimming shortened V by 0 bases and J by 6 bases, and 13 bases separated the two germline ends. CDR3: CASSLDPDPLEQYF. In DNA, the CDR3 is TGCGCCAGCAGCTTGGATCCGGATCCCCTCGAGCAGTACTTC.

The chain uses TRBV7-4 and TRBJ1-3, with TRBD1 identical over 8 bases. Losses at the gene ends were 5 bases for V and 3 bases for J; bases not matched to a gene: 6. CDR1 SGHVT and CDR2 SQSDAQ come from the germline V gene. This CDR3 has 15 residues. The CDR3 loop reads CASSRDRTGGNTIYF. The CDR3 DNA follows: TGTGCCAGCAGCCGGGACAGGACGGGTGGAAACACCATATATTTT.